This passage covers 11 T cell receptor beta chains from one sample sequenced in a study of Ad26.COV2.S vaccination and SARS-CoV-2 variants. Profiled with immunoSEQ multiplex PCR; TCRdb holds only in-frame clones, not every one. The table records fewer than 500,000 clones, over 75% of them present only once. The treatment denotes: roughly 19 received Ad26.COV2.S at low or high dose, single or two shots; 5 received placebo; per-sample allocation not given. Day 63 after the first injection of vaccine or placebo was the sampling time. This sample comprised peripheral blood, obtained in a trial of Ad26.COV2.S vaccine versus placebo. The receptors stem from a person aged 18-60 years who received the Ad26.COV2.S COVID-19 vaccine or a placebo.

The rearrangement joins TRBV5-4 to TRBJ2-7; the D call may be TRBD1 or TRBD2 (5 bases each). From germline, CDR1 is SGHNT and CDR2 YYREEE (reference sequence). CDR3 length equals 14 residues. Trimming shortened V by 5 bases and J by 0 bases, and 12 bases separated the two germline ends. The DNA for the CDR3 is TGTGCCAGCAGTCCGGGACCCAGCTCCTACGAGCAGTACTTC. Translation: CASSPGPSSYEQYF.

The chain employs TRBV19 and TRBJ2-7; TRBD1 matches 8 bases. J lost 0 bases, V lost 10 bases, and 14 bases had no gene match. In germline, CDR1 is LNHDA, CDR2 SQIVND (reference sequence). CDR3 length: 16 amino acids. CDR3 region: CATRTGKGPFSYEQYF. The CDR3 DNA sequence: TGTGCCACCCGGACAGGGAAGGGGCCCTTCTCCTACGAGCAGTACTTC.

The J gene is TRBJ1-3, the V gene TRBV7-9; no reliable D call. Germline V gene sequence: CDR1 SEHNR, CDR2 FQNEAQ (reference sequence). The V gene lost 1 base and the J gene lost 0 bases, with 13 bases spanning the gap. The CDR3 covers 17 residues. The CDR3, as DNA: TGTGCCAGCAGCTTAGAGGTGGGCAGCCACTCTGGAAACACCATATATTTT. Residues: CASSLEVGSHSGNTIYF.

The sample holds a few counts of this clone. The CDR3 coding sequence is TGCGCCAGCAGCTTGGGAGCGGGAGGGCCGGGGGAGCAGTACTTC. Residues: CASSLGAGGPGEQYF. The chain joins TRBV5-1 to TRBJ2-7; 10 nucleotides agree with TRBD2. Germline CDR1 and CDR2: SGHRS and YFSETQ. This CDR3 contains 15 residues. J gave up 7 bases and V 0 bases, and 7 bases lay outside the gene matches.

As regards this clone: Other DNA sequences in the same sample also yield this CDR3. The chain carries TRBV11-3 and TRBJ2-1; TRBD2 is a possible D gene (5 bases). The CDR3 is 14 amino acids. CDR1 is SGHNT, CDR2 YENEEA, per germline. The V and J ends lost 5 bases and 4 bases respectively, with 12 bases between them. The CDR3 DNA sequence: TGTGCCAGCAGCCGAGACCGGGGATACAATGAGCAGTTCTTC. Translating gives CASSRDRGYNEQFF. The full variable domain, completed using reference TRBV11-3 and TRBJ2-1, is EAGVVQSPRYKIIEKKQPVAFWCNPISGHNTLYWYLQNLGQGPELLIRYENEEAVDDSQLPKDRFSAERLKGVDSTLKIQPAELGDSAVYLCASSRDRGYNEQFFGPGTRLTVL.

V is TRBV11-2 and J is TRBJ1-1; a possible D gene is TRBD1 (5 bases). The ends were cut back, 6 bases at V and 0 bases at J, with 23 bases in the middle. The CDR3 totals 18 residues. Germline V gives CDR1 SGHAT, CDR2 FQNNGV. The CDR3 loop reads CASRIGAGSYVMNTEAFF. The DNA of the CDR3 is TGTGCCAGCAGGATTGGGGCAGGGAGCTATGTTATGAACACTGAAGCTTTCTTT.

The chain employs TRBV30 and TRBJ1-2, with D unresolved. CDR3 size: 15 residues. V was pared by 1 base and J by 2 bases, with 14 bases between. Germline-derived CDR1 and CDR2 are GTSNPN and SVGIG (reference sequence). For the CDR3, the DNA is TGTGCCTGGAGTGCCCCATTCATCGGAAACTATGGCTACACCTTC. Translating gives CAWSAPFIGNYGYTF.

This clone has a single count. The CDR3 here is CARTGGPEFTDTQYF. The CDR3 DNA follows: TGCGCCAGGACGGGAGGCCCCGAATTCACAGATACGCAGTATTTT. V usage is TRBV10-1 and J usage is TRBJ2-3; 7 bases agree with TRBD2. Germline V gene sequence: CDR1 WNHNN, CDR2 SYGVQD (reference sequence). V dropped 9 bases and J dropped 2; count of bases not matched to a gene: 11. This CDR3 has 15 amino acids.

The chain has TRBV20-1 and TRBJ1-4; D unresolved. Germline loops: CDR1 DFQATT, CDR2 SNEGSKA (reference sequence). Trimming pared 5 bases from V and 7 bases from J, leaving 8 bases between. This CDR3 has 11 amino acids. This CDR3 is CSAWRREKLFF. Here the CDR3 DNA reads TGCAGTGCTTGGCGGCGTGAAAAACTGTTTTTT.

Written as DNA, the CDR3 is TGCAGCGTTGAAGGCGGGCTAGCGGGAGACGAGCAGTTCTTC. It is translated as CSVEGGLAGDEQFF. V usage is TRBV29-1 and J usage is TRBJ2-1; 10 bases fit TRBD2. The CDR3 contains 14 residues. Losses at the gene ends were 1 base for V and 10 bases for J; bases not matched to a gene: 7. Germline V lookup: CDR1 SQVTM, CDR2 ANQGSEA.

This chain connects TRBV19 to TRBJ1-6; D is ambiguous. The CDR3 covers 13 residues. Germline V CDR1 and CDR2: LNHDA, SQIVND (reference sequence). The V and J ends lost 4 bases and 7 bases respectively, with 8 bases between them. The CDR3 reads CASSTTENSPLHF. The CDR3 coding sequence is TGTGCCAGTAGTACTACCGAGAATTCACCCCTCCACTTT. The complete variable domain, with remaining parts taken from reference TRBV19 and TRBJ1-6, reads DGGITQSPKYLFRKEGQNVTLSCEQNLNHDAMYWYRQDPGQGLRLIYYSQIVNDFQKGDIAEGYSVSREKKESFPLTVTSAQKNPTAFYLCASSTTENSPLHFGNGTRLTVT.